This TCR beta chain comes out of a study of spatial heterogeneity in lung cancer. In this sample, this clonotype turned up a few times. Germline V gene data show CDR1 as MDHEN and CDR2 as SYDVKM. The CDR3 is 13 amino acids. V lost 7 bases to trimming and J lost 2 bases, with 11 bases between them. Time point: sample taken at primary tumor resection. Tumor, nontumor lung or frozen PBMC supplied whole RNA that was sequenced unsorted. TCRdb re-called the 5' RACE reads with MiXCR, one entry per CDR3 protein. The repertoire includes approximately 39,000 distinct CDR3 sequences, under 8% of them detected once, and over 25% sits in the top ten.

The TCR originated in a female donor with early-stage non-small cell lung cancer. The chain has TRBV28 and TRBJ1-2; D ambiguous. Material: PBMCs, obtained at surgery. CDR3 region: CASTRGSNYGYTF. The DNA of the CDR3 is TGTGCCAGCACCCGAGGATCCAACTATGGCTACACCTTC.